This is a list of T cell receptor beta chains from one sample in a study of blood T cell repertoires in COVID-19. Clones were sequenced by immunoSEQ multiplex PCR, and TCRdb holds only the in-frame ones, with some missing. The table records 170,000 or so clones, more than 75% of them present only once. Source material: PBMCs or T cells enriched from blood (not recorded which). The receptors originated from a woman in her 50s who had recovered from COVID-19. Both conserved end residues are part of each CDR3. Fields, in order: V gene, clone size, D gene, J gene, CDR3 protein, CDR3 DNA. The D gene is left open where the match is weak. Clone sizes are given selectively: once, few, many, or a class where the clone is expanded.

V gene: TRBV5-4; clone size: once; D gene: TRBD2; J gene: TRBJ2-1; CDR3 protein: CASSSPLAGVDFEQFF; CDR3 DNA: TGTGCCAGCAGCTCCCCGCTAGCGGGAGTTGATTTTGAGCAGTTCTTC
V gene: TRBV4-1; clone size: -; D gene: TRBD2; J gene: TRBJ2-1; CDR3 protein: CASSQGLAGLFVYNEQFF; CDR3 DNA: TGCGCCAGCAGCCAAGGACTAGCGGGATTGTTCGTCTACAATGAGCAGTTCTTC
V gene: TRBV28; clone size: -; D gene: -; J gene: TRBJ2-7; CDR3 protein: CASSQPQVYEQYF; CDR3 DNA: TGTGCCAGCAGTCAGCCACAGGTCTACGAGCAGTACTTC
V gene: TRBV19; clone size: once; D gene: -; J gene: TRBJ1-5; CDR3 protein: CASSIRSGGDQPQHF; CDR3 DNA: TGTGCCAGTAGTATAAGGTCAGGAGGAGATCAGCCCCAGCATTTT
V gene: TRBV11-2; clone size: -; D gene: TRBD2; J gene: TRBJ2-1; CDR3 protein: CASSPWGGYNEQFF; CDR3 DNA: TGTGCCAGCAGCCCCTGGGGGGGTTACAATGAGCAGTTCTTC
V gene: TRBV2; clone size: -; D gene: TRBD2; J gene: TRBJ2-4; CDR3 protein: CASISGEGGIQYF; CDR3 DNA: TGTGCCAGCATCTCGGGGGAGGGTGGAATTCAGTACTTC
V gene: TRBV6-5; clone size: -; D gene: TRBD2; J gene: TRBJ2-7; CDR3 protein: CASTGLADPYEQYF; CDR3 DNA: TGTGCCAGCACGGGACTAGCGGACCCCTACGAGCAGTACTTC
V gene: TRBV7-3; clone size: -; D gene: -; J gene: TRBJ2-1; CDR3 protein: CASSLRDYNEQFF; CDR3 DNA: TGTGCCAGCAGCTTACGGGACTACAATGAGCAGTTCTTC
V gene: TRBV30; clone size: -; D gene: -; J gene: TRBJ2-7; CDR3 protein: CAWSAGMEKQYF; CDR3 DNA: TGTGCCTGGAGTGCAGGGATGGAGAAGCAGTACTTC
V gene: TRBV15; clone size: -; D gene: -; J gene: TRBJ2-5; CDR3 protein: CATSKWGEETQYF; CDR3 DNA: TGTGCCACCAGTAAGTGGGGCGAAGAGACCCAGTACTTC
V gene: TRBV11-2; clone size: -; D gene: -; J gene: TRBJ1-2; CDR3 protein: CASSLGSYYGYTF; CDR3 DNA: TGTGCCAGCAGCTTGGGCAGCTACTATGGCTACACCTTC
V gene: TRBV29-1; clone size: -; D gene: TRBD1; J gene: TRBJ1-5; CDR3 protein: CSAGQGGSNQPQHF; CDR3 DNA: TGCAGCGCCGGACAGGGAGGAAGCAATCAGCCCCAGCATTTT
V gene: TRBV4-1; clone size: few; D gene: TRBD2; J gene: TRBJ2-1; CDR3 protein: CASSQLAGSSYNEQFF; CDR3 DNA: TGCGCCAGCAGCCAGCTAGCGGGTAGCTCCTACAATGAGCAGTTCTTC
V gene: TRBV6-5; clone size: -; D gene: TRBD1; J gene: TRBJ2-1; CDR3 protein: CATRGLAPYNEQFF; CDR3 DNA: TGTGCCACGAGGGGGCTAGCACCCTACAATGAGCAGTTCTTC